This T cell receptor beta chain was profiled in a study of cytomegalovirus exposure and HLA in healthy donors (dated by TCRdb to about 2017). Concerning the study at large: An earlier analysis of approximately 640 of the donors reported approximately 290 Gb of sequence data and more than 90 million unique TCR beta sequences from around 200 million T cells. In a later genetic analysis, genome-wide SNP genotypes for 398 of the 666 donors were used, and that subset was treated as a discovery cohort. Every discovery cohort repertoire had been produced on one sequencing platform. To study patterns of TCR occurrence, a later analysis re-analyzed previously published TCR beta repertoires from 700 or so donors and added high-resolution HLA genotyping. Class I and class II HLA loci were covered by the typing at four-digit resolution. Of the roughly 390 genotyped donors, 75% to 85% were placed in the genetic ancestry cluster associated with self-reported Caucasian donors. The number of typed donors differed by locus: about 629-630 for A, B, C, DRB1 and DQB1; 522 for DQA1; 606 for DPA1; and roughly 450 for DPB1. An early release covering roughly 580 HLA-typed donors comprised approximately 290 gigabases of sequencing data and about 90 million unique TCR sequences. Roughly 5 DR-DQ haplotypes were treated as single units for association and clustering because of strong linkage in the cohort. Rather than using new phenotypic data, the later analysis identified candidate immune exposures from TCR beta sequences and from how often those sequences occurred across donors. A separate validation cohort of roughly 130 different subjects was used in addition to the approximately 670-subject first cohort. Donor age, sex, ethnicity and CMV serostatus were compiled together with the repertoire data. The study used immunosequencing to profile the T cell repertoires of several hundred subjects and linked those repertoires to cytomegalovirus serostatus. Among approximately 370 genotyped donors of the cohort, an average of around 250,000 unique TCR beta nucleotide sequences was sequenced per donor, of which about 18% were non-productive. The study aimed to test whether signatures of past pathogen exposure could be identified by cataloging public T cell receptors. High-throughput TCR immunosequencing, statistical association of individual TCRs with disease status, and machine learning were combined to predict cytomegalovirus infection status. To decide whether each TCR beta V gene segment behaved as functional or pseudogenic, an earlier analysis of 587 of the donors relied on high-throughput TCR beta sequencing. Overall study outcomes, separate from this receptor: Correlated functional status among segregating V segments might reflect linkage disequilibrium, but an unknown experimental factor could not be ruled out. When HLA alleles, especially DR and DQ, strongly co-occurred, attributing TCR associations to individual alleles was difficult. The classifier was reported to diagnose cytomegalovirus status with high specificity and sensitivity in both the original and validation cohorts. The cohort was sequenced for TCR beta chains only, and without alpha or paired-chain data the features that could be detected were limited. According to the authors, the approach could potentially be generalized to other disease states and immunological phenotypes. Compared with the approximately 700-donor mean, donors in an Asian-associated ancestry cluster had fewer N-insertions in productive TCRs, according to a later genetic analysis. A later genetic analysis associated a missense DCLRE1C variant with V-gene and J-gene trimming of TCR beta chains, and an independent cohort replicated the association. Some IMGT-functional V segments, including TRBV6-2 and TRBV6-3, could not be told apart with the 87-base-pair reads, so those segments were excluded. According to a later analysis, most CMV-associated TCR beta chains appeared to be HLA-restricted, and the HLA associations seemed to be driven largely by CMV exposure. CMV serostatus was the only immune exposure information available for the cohort. In the study, about 150 TCR beta chains were listed as associated with cytomegalovirus. Most TCR sequences were seen in very few donors, while some public TCRs were found in many individuals. The sequencing pipeline was judged likely to have produced a cluster of highly shared sequence variants as a technical artifact. In vitro tests confirmed that a few of the cytomegalovirus-associated TCR beta chains recognize cytomegalovirus antigens. The earlier analysis of approximately 560 of the donors excluded approximately 15 rarely observed V segments, including chromosome 9 orphons, because counts were too low. Because HLA typing was unavailable for some donors at each locus, only the typed subset was used in association tests. Roughly uniform sequencing depth across donors was assumed in presence/absence analyses, although this assumption may not hold. According to a later analysis, parvovirus B19, influenza, CMV and Epstein-Barr virus appeared linked to several top co-occurrence clusters. According to a later analysis, TCR association rates differed among HLA loci, with DRB1 alleles showing the most associated TCRs and HLA-C alleles showing the fewest. A further reported finding was that TCR beta sequences accurately predicted the HLA-A and HLA-B alleles for most subjects in the first cohort. In a later analysis, HLA-associated TCR beta chains were found to be more clonally expanded and to have lower generation probabilities than equally common non-associated chains. In an earlier analysis of roughly 500 of the donors, most TCR beta V segments appeared in productive rearrangements about 87% or about 30% of the time, broadly matching IMGT annotations. A later analysis associated about 17,000 TCR beta sequences with specific HLA alleles at a false discovery rate of 0.05.

The cohort consisted of 600 to 750 healthy bone marrow donors. All cohort members were sampled while nominally healthy, although unrecorded immune exposures were likely present. The donor was CMV seropositive and belonged to the group of some 290 seropositive cohort members. Every donor gave a peripheral blood sample, and the peripheral blood mononuclear cells from that sample were used for TCR beta sequencing. The Qiagen DNeasy Blood Extraction Kit was used to extract genomic DNA from the blood cell samples. There are 15 amino acids in the CDR3, from cysteine to phenylalanine inclusive. The only DNA kept is the CDR3, 45 bases in frame from the first base. V is clipped by 1 base and J by 8 bases, and the sequence between their germline boundaries is 18 bases long. CDR1 and CDR2 were assigned from the germline V gene as SGDLS and YYNGEE. Libraries were constructed by the immunoSEQ multiplex PCR assay. The multiplex PCR relied on a mix of 60 forward primers for TCR Vbeta segments and 13 reverse primers for TCR Jbeta segments. The CDR3 region of rearranged TCR beta genes was amplified from genomic DNA with a multiplex PCR assay. The amplified TCR beta libraries were sequenced on the Illumina HiSeq System as 87-base-pair reads. In the original analysis: A later analysis counted approximately 84 million unique TCR beta chains across the roughly 700 repertoires, and around 9.9 million of these chains were shared by at least two donors. Raw reads were error-corrected and collapsed into unique sequences by a nearest-neighbor algorithm in which closely related sequences were merged to remove PCR and sequencing errors. CDR3 sequences were aligned to IMGT reference sequences to assign V, D and J gene segments. For a sequence to be retained, a match of at least six nucleotides was required to both a V gene segment and a J gene segment. Rearrangements were classified as productive when the CDR3 lacked stop codons and remained in frame with V and J, and all other rearrangements were classified as non-productive. CDR3 was defined according to IMGT convention as the region running from the second conserved V-encoded cysteine to the conserved J-encoded phenylalanine. In an earlier analysis of approximately 500 of the donors, sequences lacking an unambiguous match to a single V gene segment were excluded. An earlier analysis of a few hundred of the donors called V segments functional above 56.7% productive rearrangements and segregating when the between-donor standard deviation exceeded 5%. A statistical classification framework was built to diagnose cytomegalovirus status from the catalog of TCR beta chain sequences. In a later analysis, TCR nucleotide sequences were compared against IMGT/GENE-DB human TR gene sequences so that V and J genes could be assigned. A later analysis assigned CDR3 sequences and most-parsimonious VDJ recombination scenarios with the TCRdist pipeline. In a later analysis, each TCR beta chain was defined by its CDR3 amino acid sequence together with its V-gene family, and reads without a unique V-gene family were excluded. As a way to deal with suspected cross-contamination and a sequencing artifact, a later analysis dropped hundreds of nucleotide sequences that were highly shared and had low generation probability. For each public chain, a later analysis derived a clonal expansion index from normalized ranks of inferred template counts within each repertoire. In a later analysis, generation probabilities were computed using a VDJ recombination model fitted to out-of-frame rearrangements, and the results were checked against IGoR. Hypergeometric tests were used in a later analysis to score TCR-TCR, TCR-HLA and TCR-CMV co-occurrence, with a repertoire-size bias correction applied to the TCR pairs. To estimate false discovery rates, a later analysis permuted the HLA or CMV assignments 20 times. A later analysis grouped co-occurring TCRs with DBSCAN, adding TCRdist sequence similarity when clustering within HLA-allele-positive subsets. Repertoires with fewer than 30,000 or more than 120,000 public chains were left out of co-occurrence clustering, as were about 5 repertoires with anomalous nucleotide sharing. TCRdb re-hosts the immuneACCESS table, in-frame sequences only. Its copies lack some clones; in the studies checked, an unresolved V gene accounts for under half of them, and the cause for the rest is not known. V and J calls plus clone size are reproduced from that table; the DNA served to infer D and trimming. The table for this sample lists about 120,000 clones; roughly 70% of them were counted only once. The top ten clones comprise less than 3% of the sample.

The table lists this clone with a count of one. Which antigen it targets is not known. The sample holds no much larger clone one base away, and base qualities are not on file. Input material: PBMCs. This TCR came from a woman aged 40 to 50 in good health and CMV-seropositive. The chain is made from TRBV9 and TRBJ1-2; TRBD1 could be the D gene, as 5 bases match. This receptor carries the CDR3 CASSVIGHPSRGYTF. DNA sequence: TGTGCCAGCAGCGTAATTGGACACCCGAGCAGGGGCTACACCTTC.